These 32 T cell receptor beta chains share one sample of origin, sequenced in a study of T cells after yellow fever vaccination. TCRdb independently ran MiXCR on the 5' RACE reads; one entry per CDR3 protein. Of 280,000 or so distinct CDR3 sequences in the sample, approximately 10% are singletons; the top ten hold about 3%. The source was CD4+ T cells sorted from PBMCs, collected 5 days after the yellow fever booster vaccination. These receptors came from a man aged 18 to 30 who received the YFV17D yellow fever vaccine.

Concerning this clonotype itself: A junction end diverges from the germline sequence, so it may reflect a read error. J is TRBJ1-2 and V is TRBV7-9, with a weak D call TRBD1 (6 bases). This CDR3 is 12 amino acids long. Germline V lookup: CDR1 SEHNR, CDR2 FQNEAQ (reference sequence). The chain's CDR3 is CASSLNTGRMSF. CDR3 coding DNA: TGTGCCAGCAGCTTGAACACAGGGAGGATGAGCTTC.

This rearrangement joins TRBV5-1 to TRBJ1-4; D uncertain. The CDR3 has 14 residues. Germline V gene data show CDR1 as SGHRS and CDR2 as YFSETQ. Trimming took off 2 bases at V and 7 bases at J, with 12 bases between the two ends. As DNA, the CDR3 is TGCGCCAGCAGCTTATCGGGGATTGGTGAAAAACTGTTTTTT. This encodes CASSLSGIGEKLFF.

This clonotype was counted between two and nine times. The genes are TRBV5-4 and TRBJ1-1; TRBD1 is a possible D gene (5 bases). CDR1 is SGHNT, CDR2 YYREEE, per germline (reference sequence). Trimming shortened V by 0 bases and J by 6 bases, and 15 bases separated the two germline ends. This CDR3 has 15 residues. For the CDR3, the DNA is TGTGCCAGCAGCTTGGCCCGAGGGGTGTCCCCTGAAGCTTTCTTT. Its protein product is CASSLARGVSPEAFF.

This clonotype has at least ten counts. This rearrangement joins TRBV20-1 to TRBJ2-5; D is undetermined. The CDR3 has 13 amino acids. Germline loops: CDR1 DFQATT, CDR2 SNEGSKA (reference sequence). Between the trimmed V and J ends, which lost 5 bases and 7 bases, there was a span of 17 bases. CDR3 residues: CSAPPRQSVTQYF. In nucleotides, the CDR3 is TGCAGTGCTCCCCCGCGGCAGTCTGTGACCCAGTACTTC.

CDR3 loop: CASSPQGRLVNEQFF. Here the CDR3 DNA reads TGCGCCAGCAGCCCACAGGGGAGACTAGTAAATGAGCAGTTCTTC. The chain recombines TRBV5-1 with TRBJ2-1; tentatively, D is TRBD1 (7 bases). Germline assignment: CDR1 SGHRS and CDR2 YFSETQ. The CDR3 loop spans 15 amino acids. The V and J ends lost 4 bases and 7 bases respectively, with 18 bases between them.

In the case of this clonotype: A junction boundary mismatches the germline segment, possibly from a read error. This sequence joins TRBV7-2 and TRBJ2-5; 9 bases align to TRBD2. This CDR3 has 14 residues. From germline, CDR1 is SGHTA and CDR2 FQGNSA. The CDR3, as DNA: TGTGCCAGCAGCCTAGCGGGGATACAAGAGACCCAGTACTTC. Translated: CASSLAGIQETQYF.

The J gene is TRBJ2-3, the V gene TRBV3-1; TRBD2 matches 14 bases. Germline V CDR1 and CDR2: LGHDT, YNNKEL (reference sequence). This CDR3 comprises 16 residues. J gave up 2 bases and V 4 bases, and 2 bases lay outside the gene matches. The chain's CDR3 is CASSPGLAGVTDTQYF. DNA of the CDR3: TGTGCCAGCAGCCCGGGACTAGCGGGGGTCACAGATACGCAGTATTTT.

This clonotype was counted only a few times. The CDR3 reads CSARKPGLAGATDTQYF. CDR3 sequence (DNA): TGCAGTGCTAGGAAACCGGGACTAGCGGGGGCCACAGATACGCAGTATTTT. This chain uses TRBV20-1 with TRBJ2-3, with 14 bases that match TRBD2. This CDR3 spans 17 amino acids. Trimming cost V 3 bases and J 2 bases; bases outside gene matches: 7. Germline V gene lookup returns CDR1 DFQATT and CDR2 SNEGSKA (reference sequence).

Here the CDR3 DNA reads TGTGCCAGCAGCCAACGGGGGCGCTTACTATTGGGGGAGCTGTTTTTT. This codes for CASSQRGRLLLGELFF. This chain connects TRBV14 to TRBJ2-2; D assignment may be TRBD1 or TRBD2 (6 bases each). V was pared by 2 bases and J by 8 bases, with 18 bases between. Germline V gives CDR1 SGHDN, CDR2 FVKESK. This CDR3 comprises 16 residues.

The sample holds a few counts of this clonotype. The chain uses TRBV7-3 and TRBJ1-1; D not certain. Trimming removed 4 bases from V and 2 bases from J, with 8 bases in between. The CDR3 loop spans 13 amino acids. The germline V gene encodes CDR1 SGHTA and CDR2 FQGTGA. The CDR3 bases are TGTGCCAGCAGCTGGTCAGACAACACTGAAGCTTTCTTT. Residues: CASSWSDNTEAFF.

This clonotype appeared a few times. The V call is TRBV3-1, the J call TRBJ2-3; D call uncertain. This CDR3 has 12 residues. Trimming removed 4 bases at V and 2 bases at J, with 4 bases between. The germline V gene has CDR1 LGHDT and CDR2 YNNKEL (reference sequence). Written as DNA, the CDR3 is TGTGCCAGCAGCCGAAACACAGATACGCAGTATTTT. Translated: CASSRNTDTQYF.

This clonotype occurred many times. The CDR3: CASSLAEGSYEQYF. The CDR3 DNA is TGTGCCAGCAGCTTAGCGGAAGGATCCTACGAGCAGTACTTC. The gene calls are TRBV7-9 and TRBJ2-7, with D unclear. This CDR3 contains 14 residues. The germline CDR1 and CDR2 sequences are SEHNR and FQNEAQ (reference sequence). The V end lost 0 bases, the J end lost 1 base, and 7 bases lay between the germline ends.

This chain uses TRBV18 with TRBJ2-3; the match to TRBD2 covers 7 bases. The CDR3 spans 17 residues. Germline V gene lookup returns CDR1 KGHSH and CDR2 LQKENI. V dropped 1 base and J dropped 0; count of bases not matched to a gene: 7. The CDR3 nucleotides are TGTGCCAGCTCACCACTCTTCCGGGGGGAAAGCACAGATACGCAGTATTTT. Protein sequence: CASSPLFRGESTDTQYF.

In this sample, this clonotype turned up a few times. This chain uses TRBV12-3 or TRBV12-4 with TRBJ1-1; D not resolved. Trimming cost V 6 bases and J 0 bases, with 14 bases left between them. This CDR3 spans 15 amino acids. CDR3 residues: CASSLLGRLNTEAFF. The DNA for the CDR3 is TGTGCCAGCAGCCTACTAGGACGTTTGAACACTGAAGCTTTCTTT.

The table lists this clonotype with a few counts. The chain carries TRBV20-1 and TRBJ2-1; 13 bases fit TRBD2. The CDR3 length is 15 residues. Germline V gene sequence: CDR1 DFQATT, CDR2 SNEGSKA (reference sequence). J gave up 5 bases and V 6 bases, and 7 bases lay outside the gene matches. CDR3: CSAPLAGGRDNEQFF. The CDR3 nucleotides are TGCAGTGCCCCACTAGCGGGGGGGCGCGACAATGAGCAGTTCTTC.

This clonotype has ten or more counts. V is TRBV9 and J is TRBJ2-3; D gene uncertain. The germline V and J ends were trimmed by 0 bases and 4 bases, with 3 bases remaining between them. The germline CDR1 and CDR2 sequences are SGDLS and YYNGEE. The CDR3 covers 12 residues. DNA for the CDR3: TGTGCCAGCAGCGTAGCAGCAGATACGCAGTATTTT. Its translation: CASSVAADTQYF.

The V gene is TRBV10-3, the J gene TRBJ1-1; weak D call: TRBD1 (5 bases). The CDR3 loop spans 12 amino acids. V dropped 10 bases and J dropped 2 bases, with 11 bases sitting between them. Germline values: CDR1 ENHRY, CDR2 SYGVKD. The CDR3 protein is CATRGSNTEAFF. The DNA of the CDR3 is TGTGCCACCCGGGGGAGTAACACTGAAGCTTTCTTT.

The chain carries TRBV12-3 or TRBV12-4 and TRBJ2-7, with D hard to call. The CDR3 contains 12 residues. V lost 5 bases and J lost 5, with 10 bases in between. The CDR3 reads CASSSTRDEQYF. CDR3 bases: TGTGCCAGCAGTAGCACAAGGGACGAGCAGTACTTC.

This clonotype has more than one count but fewer than ten. The chain's CDR3 is CSAIQGAAGYTF. CDR3 DNA: TGCAGTGCTATACAGGGGGCAGCTGGCTACACCTTC. The chain employs TRBV20-1 and TRBJ1-2, with 9 positions matching TRBD1. Germline CDR1 DFQATT, CDR2 SNEGSKA (reference sequence). The CDR3 consists of 12 residues. V gave up 4 bases and J gave up 7 bases; unmatched junction bases: 4.

This clonotype turned up a few times. DNA for the CDR3: TGTGCCTGGAGTGTAAGCGATAACTATGGCTACACCTTC. It codes for CAWSVSDNYGYTF. The rearrangement joins TRBV30 to TRBJ1-2; D uncertain. Germline CDR1 is GTSNPN and CDR2 is SVGIG (reference sequence). CDR3 length: 13 residues. Trimming shortened V by 0 bases and J by 1 base, and 6 bases separated the two germline ends.

V is TRBV5-1 and J is TRBJ2-5; the D is unclear. Germline values: CDR1 SGHRS, CDR2 YFSETQ. V lost 4 bases and J lost 5, with 9 bases in between. The CDR3 covers 12 residues. The CDR3 DNA follows: TGCGCCAGCAGCGCAGTCCGGGAGACCCAGTACTTC. Translated: CASSAVRETQYF.

This clonotype was found many times. V usage is TRBV12-3 or TRBV12-4 and J usage is TRBJ2-5; possibly TRBD1 or TRBD2 for D (5 bases each). There are 12 residues in the CDR3. V dropped 3 bases and J dropped 4 bases, with 6 bases sitting between them. The CDR3 here is CASSFGGETQYF. The CDR3 DNA reads TGTGCCAGCAGTTTTGGGGGAGAGACCCAGTACTTC.

This clonotype was counted at least ten times. The V call is TRBV7-2, the J call TRBJ2-7, with no clear D. V was cut by 3 bases and J by 2 bases, with 8 bases left in between. Germline V CDR1 and CDR2: SGHTA, FQGNSA. CDR3 length equals 13 residues. CDR3 sequence reads: CASSFSGAYEQYV. CDR3 nucleotide sequence: TGTGCCAGCAGCTTTTCAGGTGCCTACGAGCAGTACGTC.

This clonotype was found a few times. The DNA for the CDR3 is TGTGCCAGCAGCTTGCAGGTGACGGGGGGGCGAGATACGCAGTATTTT. This encodes CASSLQVTGGRDTQYF. This chain connects TRBV5-4 to TRBJ2-3, with 8 bases that match TRBD2. J gave up 5 bases and V 1 base, and 9 bases lay outside the gene matches. The CDR3 sequence is 16 residues long. Germline lookup yields CDR1 SGHNT and CDR2 YYREEE (reference sequence).

This clonotype was seen many times. V usage is TRBV7-7 and J usage is TRBJ2-1; 7 bases are shared with TRBD2. This CDR3 is 13 amino acids long. V lost 5 bases and J lost 9; bases outside the gene matches: 7. CDR1 is SSHAT and CDR2 is FNYEAQ in the germline V gene (reference sequence). CDR3 amino acids: CASSLGGGGEQFF. DNA of the CDR3: TGTGCCAGCAGCCTGGGGGGGGGAGGTGAGCAGTTCTTC.

There are a few counts of this clonotype. CDR3 loop: CASTADRYTEAFF. DNA of the CDR3: TGTGCCAGCACCGCCGATAGGTACACTGAAGCTTTCTTT. The genes are TRBV12-3 or TRBV12-4 and TRBJ1-1; no definite D call. The CDR3 has 13 amino acids. V shed 7 bases and J shed 3 bases, with 12 bases lying between them.

Ten or more counts support this clonotype. V gene TRBV4-1 combines with J gene TRBJ1-5, with D maybe TRBD1 (5 bases). V lost 4 bases to trimming and J lost 13 bases, with 17 bases between them. The CDR3 runs 13 residues. Germline CDR1 reads MGHRA; CDR2 reads YSYEKL. The chain's CDR3 is CASSPGGVGTQHF. CDR3 in DNA: TGCGCCAGCAGCCCCGGGGGTGTTGGAACACAGCATTTT.

V is TRBV5-6 and J is TRBJ1-5; D remains unclear. V lost 2 bases, J lost 2 bases, and 11 bases lay in between. Germline values: CDR1 SGHDT, CDR2 YYEEEE. The CDR3 loop spans 15 amino acids. The CDR3 bases are TGTGCCAGCAGCTTTGGCCATTGGGGCAATCAGCCCCAGCATTTT. Protein sequence: CASSFGHWGNQPQHF.

DNA for the CDR3: TGCAGCGTTGAAATAGCGGGGGCCCTCCCGGATACGCAGTATTTT. It translates to CSVEIAGALPDTQYF. The chain couples TRBV29-1 to TRBJ2-3; 9 bases match TRBD2. V gave up 2 bases and J gave up 6 bases; unmatched junction bases: 9. The CDR3 loop spans 15 amino acids. The germline gives CDR1 SQVTM, CDR2 ANQGSEA.

This clonotype was counted at least ten times. The rearrangement uses TRBV12-3 or TRBV12-4 and TRBJ1-5; 8 nucleotides agree with TRBD1. This CDR3 comprises 16 residues. With V trimmed by 0 bases and J by 6 bases, 7 bases remained unmatched. CDR3 coding DNA: TGTGCCAGCAGTTTAGCCCGGACAGGGTTCGGTCAGCCCCAGCATTTT. Protein sequence: CASSLARTGFGQPQHF.

This sequence joins TRBV9 and TRBJ2-5, with 8 bases identical to TRBD1. The junction had 4 bases not matched to a gene; V was cut back by 2 bases and J by 4 bases. The CDR3 consists of 14 residues. CDR1 is SGDLS, CDR2 YYNGEE, per germline. The CDR3 DNA sequence: TGTGCCAGCAGCGTTTTGGACAGGGTAGAGACCCAGTACTTC. As protein: CASSVLDRVETQYF.

V usage is TRBV20-1 and J usage is TRBJ1-5, with no clear D. Per germline, CDR1 DFQATT and CDR2 SNEGSKA (reference sequence). The CDR3 has 14 residues. Trimming removed 6 bases from V and 1 base from J, with 13 bases in between. The CDR3 is CSAPRPGSNQPQHF. The CDR3 DNA sequence: TGCAGTGCCCCCCGGCCCGGAAGCAATCAGCCCCAGCATTTT.